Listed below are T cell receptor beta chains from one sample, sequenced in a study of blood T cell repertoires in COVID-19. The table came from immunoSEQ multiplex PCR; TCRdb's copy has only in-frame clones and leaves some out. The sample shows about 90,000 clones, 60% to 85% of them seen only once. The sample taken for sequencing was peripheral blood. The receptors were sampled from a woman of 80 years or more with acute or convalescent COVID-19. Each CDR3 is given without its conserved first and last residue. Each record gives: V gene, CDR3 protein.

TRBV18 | ASSPRASSGGASDTQY
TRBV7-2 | ASSTGRNTIY
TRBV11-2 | ASSLGEVAF
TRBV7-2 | ASSPDRSSYEQY
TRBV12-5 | ASGLVNLGMRWKNIQY
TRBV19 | ASRVGGGTEAF
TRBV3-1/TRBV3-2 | ASSPRLMNTEAF
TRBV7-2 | ASSTTGESSYEQY
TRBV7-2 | ASSLVGHLDNQPQH
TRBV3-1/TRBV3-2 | ASSQGGGENSPLH
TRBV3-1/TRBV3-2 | ASSQDRTRLVFGLF
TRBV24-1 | ATSDPGTGGGNEQF
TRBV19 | ASSFQGDRYTYEQY
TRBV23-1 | ASSPFMAHPRTTGANVLT
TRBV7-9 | ASSTRDRGHEQY
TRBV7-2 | ASSRWTGEGEQY
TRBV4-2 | ASSSRVNTEAF
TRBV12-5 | ASGLVPGFDEQF